The rows below give T cell receptor beta chains drawn from one sample of a study of cytomegalovirus exposure and HLA in healthy donors. Profiling relied on immunoSEQ multiplex PCR, and the TCRdb table lists in-frame clones only, not all of them. This table has 35,000 to 50,000 clones, about 90% appearing once. The sequencing input was PBMCs. These receptors were obtained from a man younger than 35 in good health and CMV-seronegative. CDR3s include the opening cysteine and the closing phenylalanine or tryptophan. A D gene is named only where the DNA matches it firmly. A clone size is listed for some rows: how often the clone was seen (once, few, many), or a class if it is expanded.

CDR3aa	CDR3nt	v_gene	j_gene	abundance	d_gene
CASSQRGAEPEKLFF	TGCGCCAGCAGCCAGAGAGGAGCGGAACCCGAAAAACTGTTTTTT	TRBV4-3	TRBJ1-4	-	-
CATKTGSNQPQHF	TGTGCCACCAAGACAGGGAGCAATCAGCCCCAGCATTTT	TRBV6-5	TRBJ1-5	-	TRBD1
CASRVRGSDNSPLHF	TGTGCCAGCAGAGTAAGAGGTTCGGATAATTCACCCCTCCACTTT	TRBV4-2	TRBJ1-6	-	-
CASSLAGLAGLTGELFF	TGCGCCAGCAGCTTAGCGGGACTAGCGGGGCTCACCGGGGAGCTGTTTTTT	TRBV5-1	TRBJ2-2	-	TRBD2
CASSDLGVSYEQYF	TGTGCCAGCAGTGACTTGGGCGTTTCCTACGAGCAGTACTTC	TRBV2	TRBJ2-7	-	-
CASSYSVTGDQPQHF	TGTGCCAGCAGTTACTCGGTGACAGGGGATCAGCCCCAGCATTTT	TRBV6-6	TRBJ1-5	-	TRBD1
CASSLPWLAGTETQYF	TGTGCCAGCAGTCTTCCCTGGCTAGCGGGTACAGAGACCCAGTACTTC	TRBV27	TRBJ2-5	-	TRBD2
CASTTSGLGANEQFF	TGTGCCAGCACCACCTCGGGACTAGGGGCTAATGAGCAGTTCTTC	TRBV28	TRBJ2-1	-	TRBD2
CASSLQGGPNTGELFF	TGTGCCAGCAGTTTACAGGGGGGCCCTAACACCGGGGAGCTGTTTTTT	TRBV27	TRBJ2-2	-	-
CASTRTGGHQPQHF	TGTGCCAGCACGAGAACAGGGGGGCATCAGCCCCAGCATTTT	TRBV2	TRBJ1-5	once	TRBD1
CASSFKTGGFGTEAFF	TGTGCCAGCAGCTTTAAGACAGGGGGTTTTGGCACTGAAGCTTTCTTT	TRBV11-2	TRBJ1-1	-	TRBD1
CSVEPSGVGDTQYF	TGCAGCGTTGAGCCTAGCGGGGTGGGAGATACGCAGTATTTT	TRBV29-1	TRBJ2-3	-	TRBD2
CSCSRGTEAFF	TGCAGTTGTTCCCGAGGGACTGAAGCTTTCTTT	TRBV29-1	TRBJ1-1	-	-
CASSPGGGIQPQHF	TGTGCCAGCAGCCCGGGAGGGGGGATTCAGCCCCAGCATTTT	TRBV7-2	TRBJ1-5	-	-
CASSQDRVENYGYTF	TGTGCCAGCAGTCAAGACAGGGTTGAGAACTATGGCTACACCTTC	TRBV7-2	TRBJ1-2	-	TRBD1
CASSDRGTGELFF	TGTGCCAGCAGTGACAGGGGCACCGGGGAGCTGTTTTTT	TRBV6-4	TRBJ2-2	-	-
CASSLGGTGFNNEQFF	TGTGCCAGCAGCTTAGGGGGGACAGGGTTTAACAATGAGCAGTTCTTC	TRBV7-2	TRBJ2-1	-	TRBD1
CASSPRGPYEQYF	TGTGCCAGCAGCCCAAGGGGGCCCTACGAGCAGTACTTC	TRBV7-2	TRBJ2-7	-	TRBD1
CASSYSTGGEQYF	TGTGCCAGCAGTTACTCGACTGGTGGAGAGCAGTACTTC	TRBV6-5	TRBJ2-7	-	-
CASSYTTGWPNTEAFF	TGTGCCAGCAGTTATACGACAGGGTGGCCCAACACTGAAGCTTTCTTT	TRBV6-5	TRBJ1-1	once	TRBD1
CASSLGSGGGNQPQHF	TGCGCCAGCAGCTTGGGATCTGGGGGGGGCAATCAGCCCCAGCATTTT	TRBV5-1	TRBJ1-5	-	-
CSVVQGGTEAFF	TGCAGCGTTGTGCAGGGGGGCACTGAAGCTTTCTTT	TRBV29-1	TRBJ1-1	-	TRBD1
CASSHAGDTQYF	TGTGCCAGCAGCCACGCAGGAGATACGCAGTATTTT	TRBV11-2	TRBJ2-3	-	-
CASSMRTSGLNEQFF	TGTGCCAGTAGTATGCGGACTAGCGGCCTGAATGAGCAGTTCTTC	TRBV19	TRBJ2-1	few	TRBD2
CASAAGSYNEQFF	TGTGCCAGCGCCGCAGGTTCCTACAATGAGCAGTTCTTC	TRBV11-2	TRBJ2-1	-	-
CASSEARGGVETQYF	TGTGCCAGCAGTGAGGCGAGGGGAGGGGTGGAGACCCAGTACTTC	TRBV25-1	TRBJ2-5	-	TRBD2
CASSLTRGQPQHF	TGTGCCAGCAGCTTGACCCGGGGTCAGCCCCAGCATTTT	TRBV7-9	TRBJ1-5	-	-
CASSSQGSYGYTF	TGTGCCAGTTCGTCTCAGGGAAGCTATGGCTACACCTTC	TRBV19	TRBJ1-2	-	-
CASSLDWGENQPQHF	TGTGCCAGCAGCTTAGATTGGGGGGAAAATCAGCCCCAGCATTTT	TRBV7-2	TRBJ1-5	once	-
CASSPGTLSNQPQHF	TGTGCCAGCTCACCAGGGACACTTAGCAATCAGCCCCAGCATTTT	TRBV18	TRBJ1-5	once	-
CASSPNRDLYNEQFF	TGTGCCAGCAGTCCCAACCGGGACTTATACAATGAGCAGTTCTTC	TRBV27	TRBJ2-1	-	-
CASSVGLAAIYNEQYF	TGTGCCAGCAGCGTAGGGCTAGCGGCGATTTACAACGAGCAGTACTTC	TRBV9	TRBJ2-7	once	TRBD2
CASSRRTSGGAAGELFF	TGTGCCAGTAGTAGAAGGACTAGCGGGGGGGCCGCCGGGGAGCTGTTTTTT	TRBV19	TRBJ2-2	-	TRBD2
CASSLLPGQDYGYTF	TGTGCCAGCAGTCTACTACCGGGACAAGACTATGGCTACACCTTC	TRBV14	TRBJ1-2	-	-
CASSQVFGGGTDTQYF	TGTGCCAGCAGCCAAGTTTTCGGCGGTGGCACAGATACGCAGTATTTT	TRBV14	TRBJ2-3	-	-
CASSHIQVGNTIYF	TGTGCCAGCAGCCACATACAAGTTGGAAACACCATATATTTT	TRBV6-7	TRBJ1-3	-	-
CASSMDTHQPQHF	TGTGCCAGCAGTATGGACACCCATCAGCCCCAGCATTTT	TRBV6-4	TRBJ1-5	few	-
CASSPWSGGLATQYF	TGTGCCAGCAGCCCCTGGTCTGGCGGTCTTGCTACGCAGTATTTT	TRBV7-2	TRBJ2-3	-	-
CASSPGLAGDNEQFF	TGTGCCAGCAGCCCGGGACTAGCGGGGGACAATGAGCAGTTCTTC	TRBV4-2	TRBJ2-1	-	TRBD2